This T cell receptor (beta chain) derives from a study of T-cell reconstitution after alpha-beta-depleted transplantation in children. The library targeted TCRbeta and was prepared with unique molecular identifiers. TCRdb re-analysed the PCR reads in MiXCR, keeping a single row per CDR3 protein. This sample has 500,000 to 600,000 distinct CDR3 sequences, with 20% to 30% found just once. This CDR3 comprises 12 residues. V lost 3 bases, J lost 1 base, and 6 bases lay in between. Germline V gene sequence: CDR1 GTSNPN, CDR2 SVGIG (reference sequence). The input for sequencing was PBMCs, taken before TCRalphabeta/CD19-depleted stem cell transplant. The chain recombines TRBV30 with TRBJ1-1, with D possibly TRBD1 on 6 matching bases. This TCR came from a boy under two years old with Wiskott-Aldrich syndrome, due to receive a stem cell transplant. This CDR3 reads CAWRQGNTEAFF. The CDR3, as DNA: TGTGCCTGGAGACAGGGGAACACTGAAGCTTTCTTT.